The 27 T cell receptor beta chains in this list originate from one sample, sequenced in a study of technical replicates of blood from a few donors. Using immunoSEQ multiplex PCR, the repertoire was profiled, and TCRdb retains in-frame clones only, with some absent. The data show under 65,000 clones, 65% to 90% seen once. The sequenced sample consisted of PBMCs. The receptors originated from a human donor in good health. Some clones in this sample may be carry-over from other donors' samples.

The chain combines TRBV5-4 with TRBJ2-6; TRBD2 might be the D (6 bases). This CDR3 is 17 amino acids long. The germline V gene has CDR1 SGHNT and CDR2 YYREEE (reference sequence). V gave up 2 bases and J gave up 0 bases, with 12 bases separating them. The CDR3 DNA reads TGTGCCAGCAGCTTTCTGAGGGGACTCTCTGGGGCCAACGTCCTGACTTTC. Protein product: CASSFLRGLSGANVLTF. Variable domain in full (rest from reference TRBV5-4 and TRBJ2-6): ETGVTQSPTHLIKTRGQQVTLRCSSQSGHNTVSWYQQALGQGPQFIFQYYREEENGRGNFPPRFSGLQFPNYSSELNVNALELDDSALYLCASSFLRGLSGANVLTFGAGSRLTVL.

The chain uses TRBV10-2 and TRBJ2-7; TRBD2 agrees at 12 bases. The ends lost 7 bases at V and 12 bases at J; junction bases unmatched: 19. Germline CDR1 WSHSY, CDR2 SAAADI. CDR3 length equals 16 residues. The CDR3 spells CASTPRTSGIPSGPYF. CDR3 bases: TGCGCCAGCACCCCGAGGACTAGCGGGATCCCCTCGGGGCCGTACTTC.

This chain joins TRBV6-1 and TRBJ1-1; D remains ambiguous. Germline assignment: CDR1 MNHNS and CDR2 SASEGT. CDR3 length equals 12 residues. Trimming cost V 3 bases and J 11 bases, with 13 bases left between them. The CDR3 DNA follows: TGTGCCAGCAGTGAGAGTCGGCGGTGGGCTTTCTTT. Protein product: CASSESRRWAFF.

V and J are TRBV7-2 and TRBJ2-7; D is perhaps TRBD2 (6 bases). This CDR3 contains 13 residues. CDR1 SGHTA and CDR2 FQGNSA come from the germline V gene. V dropped 2 bases and J dropped 5 bases, with 10 bases sitting between them. CDR3: CASSLLKRDEQYF. The CDR3 bases are TGTGCCAGCAGCTTATTGAAGCGGGACGAGCAGTACTTC.

The chain links TRBV7-9 to TRBJ2-5, with D possibly matching TRBD2 (6 bases). Germline V gene data show CDR1 as SEHNR and CDR2 as FQNEAQ (reference sequence). V lost 2 bases and J lost 5, with 6 bases in between. This CDR3 is 12 amino acids long. CDR3: CASSLLAETQYF. Here the CDR3 DNA reads TGTGCCAGCAGCTTACTAGCGGAGACCCAGTACTTC.

V gene TRBV5-1 combines with J gene TRBJ2-7; 10 bases fit TRBD2. V shed 4 bases, J shed 4 bases, and the junction held 5 bases outside the gene matches. The CDR3 has 14 amino acids. CDR1 and CDR2 (germline): SGHRS, YFSETQ. CDR3: CASSPGTSAYEQYF. CDR3 in DNA: TGCGCCAGCAGCCCCGGGACTAGCGCATACGAGCAGTACTTC.

The gene calls are TRBV2 and TRBJ2-5; D is possibly TRBD2 (6 bases). V was shortened by 6 bases and J by 7 bases, with 18 bases between the two germline ends. Germline V lookup: CDR1 SNHLY, CDR2 FYNNEI. CDR3 length equals 14 residues. This CDR3 is CASRGPTSSGTQYF. DNA for the CDR3: TGTGCCAGCAGGGGGCCTACTAGCTCCGGGACCCAGTACTTC. Drawing the rest from reference TRBV2 and TRBJ2-5, the complete variable domain is EPEVTQTPSHQVTQMGQEVILRCVPISNHLYFYWYRQILGQKVEFLVSFYNNEISEKSEIFDDQFSVERPDGSNFTLKIRSTKLEDSAMYFCASRGPTSSGTQYFGPGTRLLVL.

J is TRBJ1-2 and V is TRBV6-5; 9 nucleotides agree with TRBD1. The CDR3 has 15 amino acids. V shed 4 bases and J 2 bases; nucleotides not matched to a gene: 5. Looked up from germline, CDR1 is MNHEY and CDR2 is SVGAGI. The CDR3 region has the DNA TGTGCCAGCAGTTCCCCGGGACAGGGAAACTATGGCTACACCTTC. Translation gives CASSSPGQGNYGYTF.

V gene TRBV7-8 combines with J gene TRBJ1-5; TRBD1 matches at 10 bases. CDR3 length: 15 residues. With V trimmed by 5 bases and J by 2 bases, 3 bases remained unmatched. Germline lookup yields CDR1 SGHVS and CDR2 FQNEAQ. The CDR3 spells CASSATGGGNQPQHF. In DNA form, the CDR3 reads TGTGCCAGCAGCGCGACAGGGGGCGGCAATCAGCCCCAGCATTTT.

This clone was recorded only once. The chain links TRBV30 to TRBJ1-2; TRBD1 might be the D (5 bases). The CDR3 totals 13 residues. Germline CDR1 reads GTSNPN; CDR2 reads SVGIG (reference sequence). V gave up 1 base and J gave up 2 bases, with 8 bases separating them. DNA of the CDR3: TGTGCCTGGAGTGCGGCAGGGAACTATGGCTACACCTTC. Its translation: CAWSAAGNYGYTF.

The genes are TRBV4-2 and TRBJ2-5; TRBD2 aligns across 12 bases. Germline V lookup: CDR1 LGHNA, CDR2 YNFKEQ. This CDR3 has 16 residues. Trimming removed 6 bases from V and 4 bases from J; junction bases left unmatched: 9. Written as DNA, the CDR3 is TGTGCCAGCAGAGCCCTAGCGGGGGGGCTCCGAGAGACCCAGTACTTC. Translated, it gives CASRALAGGLRETQYF.

The rearrangement links TRBV21-1 to TRBJ2-3; TRBD2 reflects the table's D call only, with no check against the DNA. TRBV21-1 counts as a pseudogene. The length of the CDR3 is 13 residues. The CDR3: CASSREHLDTQYF. In DNA form, the CDR3 reads TGTGCCAGCAGCAGGGAGCACCTCGATACGCAGTATTTT.

There are a few counts of this clone. The CDR3 reads CASRLLLAGNQETQYF. CDR3 nucleotides: TGTGCAAGTCGCTTACTCCTAGCGGGTAACCAAGAGACCCAGTACTTC. The gene calls are TRBV12-2 and TRBJ2-5; the table's TRBD2 call for D was not verified on the DNA. TRBV12-2 is annotated as a pseudogene. There are 16 residues in the CDR3.

The chain couples TRBV9 to TRBJ2-7; 12 nucleotides match TRBD2. Germline lookup yields CDR1 SGDLS and CDR2 YYNGEE. The CDR3 runs to 15 residues. V shed 4 bases, J shed 0 bases, and the junction held 2 bases outside the gene matches. This chain's CDR3 is CASSPTSGSSYEQYF. The CDR3 DNA sequence: TGTGCCAGCAGCCCGACTAGCGGGAGCTCCTACGAGCAGTACTTC.

The chain links TRBV4-1 to TRBJ2-7, with D possibly matching TRBD2 (5 bases). Per germline, CDR1 MGHRA and CDR2 YSYEKL. CDR3 length: 14 amino acids. The V and J ends lost 1 base and 7 bases respectively, with 14 bases between them. CDR3 coding DNA: TGCGCCAGCAGCCAAGTGACTGAGCCGGGGGAGCAGTACTTC. It yields the protein CASSQVTEPGEQYF.

The rearrangement uses TRBV7-9 and TRBJ2-7; 8 positions match TRBD1. The CDR3 is 12 residues long. V lost 5 bases to trimming and J lost 5 bases; unmatched junction nucleotides: 2. CDR1 and CDR2 (germline): SEHNR, FQNEAQ (reference sequence). The CDR3 loop reads CASSQTGDEQYF. CDR3 DNA sequence: TGTGCCAGCAGCCAGACAGGGGACGAGCAGTACTTC.

This clone was counted once. V is TRBV18 and J is TRBJ1-2, with 7 bases aligning to TRBD1. Germline loops: CDR1 KGHSH, CDR2 LQKENI. V was pared by 3 bases and J by 5 bases, with 6 bases of the junction left unmatched. The CDR3 has 14 residues. CDR3 bases: TGTGCCAGCTCACCCTCTGGACAGGTATATGGCTACACCTTC. Translated, it gives CASSPSGQVYGYTF.

The rearrangement joins TRBV6-5 to TRBJ2-1; 8 positions match TRBD2. The V gene end was trimmed by 6 bases and the J gene end by 0 bases; junction bases not matched to a gene: 4. Germline CDR1 MNHEY, CDR2 SVGAGI. The CDR3 runs 15 residues. CDR3 residues: CASRTSDSSYNEQFF. CDR3 sequence (DNA): TGTGCCAGCAGGACTAGCGACAGCTCCTACAATGAGCAGTTCTTC.

In its sample, this clone is medium-sized (0.01 to 0.1%). J is TRBJ2-4 and V is TRBV5-4, with 8 bases aligning to TRBD2. The CDR3 spans 16 residues. Germline CDR1 reads SGHNT; CDR2 reads YYREEE (reference sequence). The ends lost 2 bases at V and 3 bases at J; junction bases unmatched: 7. In nucleotides, the CDR3 is TGTGCCAGCAGCTTATTGACGGGGGGGGGCAAAAACATTCAGTACTTC. Translated, it gives CASSLLTGGGKNIQYF.

This chain uses TRBV29-1 with TRBJ1-4; TRBD1 is a possible D gene (5 bases). The V end lost 7 bases, the J end lost 8 bases, and 23 bases lay between the germline ends. The CDR3 is 15 amino acids. Per the germline V gene, CDR1 is SQVTM and CDR2 is ANQGSEA. The CDR3 nucleotides read TGCAGCGCTCGGCCGGGCGGGACGCGTGTCGAAAAACTGTTTTTT. Its translation is CSARPGGTRVEKLFF.

This clone appeared a few times. V and J are TRBV4-3 and TRBJ1-3; D perhaps matches TRBD1 (5 bases). Germline lookup yields CDR1 LGHNA and CDR2 YSLEER. Trimming pared 0 bases from V and 1 base from J, leaving 10 bases between. The CDR3 spans 16 residues. CDR3 amino acids: CASSQDRGFSGNTIYF. DNA of the CDR3: TGCGCCAGCAGCCAAGACCGGGGGTTTTCTGGAAACACCATATATTTT.

J is TRBJ2-3 and V is TRBV30; 9 bases line up with TRBD2. V was clipped by 3 bases and J by 5 bases; unmatched bases: 12. Germline-derived CDR1 and CDR2 are GTSNPN and SVGIG (reference sequence). The CDR3 sequence is 16 residues long. In DNA form, the CDR3 reads TGTGCCTGGAGGGATAATAGCGGGAGATTGGGAGATACGCAGTATTTT. It specifies CAWRDNSGRLGDTQYF.

This clone showed up just a few times. The gene calls are TRBV9 and TRBJ1-2, with 9 bases matching TRBD1. The CDR3 has 15 amino acids. J lost 3 bases, V lost 4 bases, and 7 bases had no gene match. The germline V gene encodes CDR1 SGDLS and CDR2 YYNGEE. The CDR3 DNA reads as TGTGCCAGCAGCCCGACAGGGGGGAAAGACTATGGCTACACCTTC. Translated, it gives CASSPTGGKDYGYTF.

The V gene is TRBV7-6, the J gene TRBJ1-2, with D perhaps TRBD1 (5 bases). V lost 5 bases, J lost 5 bases, and 12 bases lay in between. The CDR3 contains 13 residues. Germline loops: CDR1 SGHVS, CDR2 FNYEAQ. CDR3 sequence: CASSPDSFYGYTF. CDR3 bases: TGTGCCAGCAGCCCAGACAGTTTTTATGGCTACACCTTC.

In DNA, the CDR3 is TGTGCCAGCAGCGGGGGACTAGCGGGACGGGGTGAGCAGTTCTTC. This translates into CASSGGLAGRGEQFF. This chain links TRBV7-3 with TRBJ2-1; TRBD2 matches at 13 bases. Germline V gene lookup returns CDR1 SGHTA and CDR2 FQGTGA. The CDR3 contains 15 residues. The ends lost 5 bases at V and 9 bases at J; junction bases unmatched: 7. Filled out from reference TRBV7-3 and TRBJ2-1, the complete variable domain reads GAGVSQTPSNKVTEKGKYVELRCDPISGHTALYWYRQSLGQGPEFLIYFQGTGAADDSGLPNDRFFAVRPEGSVSTLKIQRTERGDSAVYLCASSGGLAGRGEQFFGPGTRLTVL.

This chain joins TRBV5-4 and TRBJ2-3; D might be TRBD2 (6 bases). The CDR3 has 15 amino acids. CDR1 and CDR2 from the germline V gene are SGHNT and YYREEE (reference sequence). V lost 2 bases and J lost 9, with 19 bases in between. CDR3 DNA sequence: TGTGCCAGCAGCTTCGGGCGGGACCCGGGTGTGACGCAGTATTTT. Protein product: CASSFGRDPGVTQYF.

The chain uses TRBV6-5 and TRBJ1-2; a weak D match, TRBD1 (5 bases). V was cut by 5 bases and J by 4 bases, with 14 bases left in between. The CDR3 has 14 amino acids. Germline lookup yields CDR1 MNHEY and CDR2 SVGAGI. CDR3 in amino acids: CASSPMGRAYGYTF. CDR3 coding DNA: TGTGCCAGCAGTCCTATGGGCAGGGCCTATGGCTACACCTTC.